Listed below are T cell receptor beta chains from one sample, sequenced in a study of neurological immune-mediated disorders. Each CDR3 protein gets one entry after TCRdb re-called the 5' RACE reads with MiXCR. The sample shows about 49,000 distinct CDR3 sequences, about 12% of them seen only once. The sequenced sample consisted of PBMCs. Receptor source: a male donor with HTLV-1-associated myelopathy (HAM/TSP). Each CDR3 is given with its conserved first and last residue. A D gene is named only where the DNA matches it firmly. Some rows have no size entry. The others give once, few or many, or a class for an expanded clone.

CSAPPTGVDQPQHF,TGCAGTGCTCCCCCTACAGGGGTGGATCAGCCCCAGCATTTT,many,TRBD1,TRBJ1-5,TRBV20-1
CASSLLGQGATDTQYF,TGTGCCAGCAGCTTGCTGGGACAGGGGGCCACAGATACGCAGTATTTT,many,TRBD1,TRBJ2-3,TRBV5-6
CASSTRMVAKNIQYF,TGTGCCAGCTCCACCCGCATGGTCGCCAAAAACATTCAGTACTTC,many,.,TRBJ2-4,TRBV6-2/TRBV6-3
CSVEDLGGLGYGYTF,TGCAGCGTTGAAGATCTAGGGGGCCTTGGGTATGGCTACACCTTC,many,TRBD1,TRBJ1-2,TRBV29-1
CSSSLPQGREQPQHF,TGTTCCAGTAGCCTGCCGCAGGGAAGAGAGCAGCCCCAGCATTTT,.,.,TRBJ1-5,TRBV6-2/TRBV6-3
CASSLWGQVRDGYTF,TGTGCCAGCAGTTTATGGGGGCAGGTGAGGGATGGCTACACCTTC,many,.,TRBJ1-2,TRBV28
CASSFSTGDYEQYF,TGCGCCAGCAGCTTCTCTACAGGGGACTACGAGCAGTACTTC,.,TRBD1,TRBJ2-7,TRBV5-1
CSTTRGNLANYGYTF,TGCAGTACGACCCGCGGGAACTTAGCTAACTATGGCTACACCTTC,many,.,TRBJ1-2,TRBV20-1
CAIKPDRAVEQFF,TGTGCAATTAAGCCAGACAGGGCTGTTGAGCAGTTCTTC,.,TRBD1,TRBJ2-1,TRBV7-9
CASSKELTGQGSYVYTF,TGCGCCAGCAGCAAAGAGCTGACGGGACAGGGATCCTATGTCTACACCTTC,few,TRBD1,TRBJ1-2,TRBV4-3
CSARKGLGGETQYF,TGCAGTGCTAGAAAGGGACTAGGCGGGGAGACCCAGTACTTC,many,TRBD2,TRBJ2-5,TRBV20-1
CSVGDPGGASFF,TGCAGCGTTGGCGACCCGGGAGGGGCATCGTTCTTC,many,TRBD2,TRBJ2-1,TRBV29-1
CSASPLAGVHSSYEQYF,TGCAGTGCTAGTCCCCTAGCGGGGGTTCACTCCTCCTACGAGCAGTACTTC,many,TRBD2,TRBJ2-7,TRBV20-1
CASQTVPFGALHF,TGTGCCAGTCAAACCGTCCCCTTCGGGGCCCTCCACTTT,few,.,TRBJ1-6,TRBV19
CSVEDPGQSSYNEQFF,TGCAGCGTTGAAGACCCCGGACAGAGCTCCTACAATGAGCAGTTCTTC,many,.,TRBJ2-1,TRBV29-1
CASSLGGPGNQPQHF,TGTGCCAGCAGCTTGGGGGGACCCGGCAATCAGCCCCAGCATTTT,many,.,TRBJ1-5,TRBV5-5
CASSLDLGRGGYTF,TGCGCCAGCAGCTTGGATCTGGGCAGGGGAGGCTACACCTTC,many,.,TRBJ1-2,TRBV5-1
CASSLGRYGQPQHF,TGTGCCAGCAGTTTGGGGAGGTACGGTCAGCCCCAGCATTTT,many,.,TRBJ1-5,TRBV12-3/TRBV12-4
CASNTPAPPDRISNQPQHF,TGTGCCAGCAATACCCCCGCGCCGCCAGACAGGATTAGCAATCAGCCCCAGCATTTT,many,.,TRBJ1-5,TRBV12-3/TRBV12-4
CASSPIAGEAFF,TGTGCCAGCAGCCCAATCGCGGGTGAAGCTTTCTTT,many,.,TRBJ1-1,TRBV7-9
CSAGRDVETQYF,TGCAGTGCGGGCAGGGATGTGGAGACCCAGTACTTC,few,.,TRBJ2-5,TRBV20-1
CASTRPAYEQYF,TGTGCCAGCACTAGGCCCGCCTACGAGCAGTACTTC,.,.,TRBJ2-7,TRBV2
CASSHDSSYNEQFF,TGTGCCAGCAGCCACGACAGTTCCTACAATGAGCAGTTCTTC,.,.,TRBJ2-1,TRBV11-3
CASSLRGLGQPQHF,TGTGCCAGCAGCTTAAGAGGGTTGGGGCAGCCCCAGCATTTT,many,.,TRBJ1-5,TRBV7-9
CASPPDNSYEQYF,TGTGCCAGCCCGCCTGACAACTCCTACGAGCAGTACTTC,many,.,TRBJ2-7,TRBV7-9
CASSLGQLSTDTQYF,TGTGCCAGCAGCCTGGGACAGTTGAGCACAGATACGCAGTATTTT,many,TRBD1,TRBJ2-3,TRBV11-3
CSARRSLIGGGYTF,TGCAGTGCTAGAAGATCTCTCATTGGGGGGGGCTACACCTTC,many,.,TRBJ1-2,TRBV20-1
CASSTGDSGFQPQHF,TGCGCCAGCAGCACAGGGGATTCGGGTTTCCAGCCCCAGCATTTT,many,TRBD1,TRBJ1-5,TRBV5-1
CASSRRTGGLNTEAFF,TGTGCCAGCAGCCGAAGGACAGGGGGACTTAACACTGAAGCTTTCTTT,few,TRBD1,TRBJ1-1,TRBV13
CASSQSDTEAFF,TGTGCCAGCAGCCAGTCCGACACTGAAGCTTTCTTT,many,.,TRBJ1-1,TRBV7-8
CAISGTSRDIQYF,TGTGCCATCAGTGGGACTTCGAGGGACATTCAGTACTTC,many,.,TRBJ2-4,TRBV10-3
CASSLPPGPLHF,TGTGCCAGCAGCTTACCTCCCGGCCCCCTCCACTTT,many,.,TRBJ1-6,TRBV7-9
CASSFGPDNEQFF,TGTGCCAGCAGCTTCGGACCTGACAATGAGCAGTTCTTC,many,.,TRBJ2-1,TRBV5-5
CATSDSLGLAGNNEQFF,TGTGCCACCAGTGACTCCCTTGGACTAGCGGGGAACAATGAGCAGTTCTTC,many,TRBD2,TRBJ2-1,TRBV24-1
CASSLDPNRINEQFF,TGTGCCAGCAGCTTAGACCCCAATAGGATCAATGAGCAGTTCTTC,many,.,TRBJ2-1,TRBV7-2
CSASLGLLNTEAFF,TGCAGTGCTAGCCTCGGACTCCTGAACACTGAAGCTTTCTTT,many,.,TRBJ1-1,TRBV20-1
CASSPMGTGNQPQHF,TGCGCCAGCAGCCCAATGGGGACAGGCAATCAGCCCCAGCATTTT,many,TRBD1,TRBJ1-5,TRBV5-1
CSAKTGTDGYTF,TGCAGTGCTAAGACCGGGACAGATGGCTACACCTTC,many,TRBD1,TRBJ1-2,TRBV20-1
CASSTTTGAHNSPLHF,TGTGCCAGCAGTACAACCACAGGGGCTCATAATTCACCCCTCCACTTT,many,TRBD1,TRBJ1-6,TRBV6-5
CASSPSGPNTGELFF,TGTGCCAGCAGTCCTAGCGGGCCGAACACCGGGGAGCTGTTTTTT,.,TRBD2,TRBJ2-2,TRBV28
CSAGGLAGIEQFF,TGCAGTGCTGGTGGACTAGCGGGGATTGAGCAGTTCTTC,many,TRBD2,TRBJ2-1,TRBV20-1
CASSTRLALEQYF,TGTGCCAGCAGCACGAGACTAGCCCTCGAGCAGTACTTC,many,TRBD2,TRBJ2-7,TRBV11-2
CASSQEGRPDQPQHF,TGCGCCAGCAGCCAAGAGGGTCGTCCGGACCAGCCCCAGCATTTT,many,.,TRBJ1-5,TRBV4-3
CASRYRGGVTEAFF,TGTGCCAGCAGGTACAGGGGAGGGGTCACTGAAGCTTTCTTT,.,TRBD1,TRBJ1-1,TRBV27
CASSTDAGGKADYNSPLHF,TGTGCCAGCAGCACCGACGCGGGGGGCAAGGCGGACTATAATTCACCCCTCCACTTT,.,.,TRBJ1-6,TRBV9
CASSQDPWTGGACTQYF,TGCGCCAGCAGCCAAGATCCTTGGACAGGGGGCGCATGTACGCAGTATTTT,.,TRBD1,TRBJ2-3,TRBV4-1
CSARTGGGTYGYTF,TGCAGTGCTAGAACAGGGGGGGGGACCTATGGCTACACCTTC,many,TRBD1,TRBJ1-2,TRBV20-1
CASRRRGGQGNQPQHF,TGTGCCAGCAGGAGAAGGGGGGGACAGGGCAATCAGCCCCAGCATTTT,many,TRBD1,TRBJ1-5,TRBV27
CASSYSSAGADTQYF,TGTGCCAGCAGTTACTCAAGTGCAGGTGCAGATACGCAGTATTTT,many,.,TRBJ2-3,TRBV6-5
CSARDFGRQPQHF,TGCAGTGCTAGAGACTTCGGGAGGCAGCCCCAGCATTTT,many,.,TRBJ1-5,TRBV20-1
CASSGGRGQPQHF,TGTGCCAGCAGTGGGGGGCGCGGTCAGCCCCAGCATTTT,many,.,TRBJ1-5,TRBV27
CASREPDRGSYGYTF,TGCGCCAGCAGGGAACCAGACAGGGGGTCCTATGGCTACACCTTC,many,TRBD1,TRBJ1-2,TRBV5-1
CASSLPGGAGTEAFF,TGCGCCAGCAGCCTCCCGGGGGGGGCAGGCACTGAAGCTTTCTTT,many,.,TRBJ1-1,TRBV5-1